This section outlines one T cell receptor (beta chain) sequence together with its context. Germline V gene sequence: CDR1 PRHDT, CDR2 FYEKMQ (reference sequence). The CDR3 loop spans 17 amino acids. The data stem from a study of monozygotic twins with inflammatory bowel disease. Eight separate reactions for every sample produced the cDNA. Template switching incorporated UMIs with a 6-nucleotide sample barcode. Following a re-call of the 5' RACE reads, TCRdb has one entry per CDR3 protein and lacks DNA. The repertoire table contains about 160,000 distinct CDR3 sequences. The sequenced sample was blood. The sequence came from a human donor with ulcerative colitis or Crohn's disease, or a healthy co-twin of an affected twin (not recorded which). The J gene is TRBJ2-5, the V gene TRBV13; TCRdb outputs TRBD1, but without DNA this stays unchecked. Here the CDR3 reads CASSYGGVLPGQETQYF.